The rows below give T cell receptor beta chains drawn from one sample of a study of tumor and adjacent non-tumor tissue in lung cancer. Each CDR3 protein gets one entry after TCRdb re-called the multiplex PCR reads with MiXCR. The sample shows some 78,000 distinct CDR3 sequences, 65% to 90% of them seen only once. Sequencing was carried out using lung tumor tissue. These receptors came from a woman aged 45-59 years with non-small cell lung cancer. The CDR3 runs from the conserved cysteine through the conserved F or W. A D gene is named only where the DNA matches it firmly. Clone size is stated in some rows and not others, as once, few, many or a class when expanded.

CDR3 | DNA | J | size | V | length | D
CASSTKPGQGLYHEQLF | TGTGCCAGCAGCACTAAACCGGGACAGGGTCTTTACCATGAGCAGCTCTTC | TRBJ2-1 | NA | TRBV7-8 | 17 | TRBD1
CTGSFMGATEAFF | TGTACCGGCAGTTTTATGGGGGCCACTGAAGCTTTCTTT | TRBJ1-1 | NA | TRBV12-3/TRBV12-4 | 13 | NA
CSARERLAAYNEQFF | TGCAGTGCTAGAGAACGACTAGCGGCCTACAATGAGCAGTTCTTT | TRBJ2-1 | NA | TRBV20-1 | 15 | TRBD2
CVTSEPGHYEQYF | TGTGTCACCAGTGAGCCGGGACACTACGAACAGTACTTC | TRBJ2-7 | NA | TRBV24-1 | 13 | NA
CASSGWQGGFSGANVLTF | TGTGCCAGTAGTGGGTGGCAGGGGGGTTTTTCTGGGGCCAACGTCCTGACTTTC | TRBJ2-6 | few | TRBV19 | 18 | NA
CASRLRELAVSGEQYF | TGTGCCAGCAGGCTAAGAGAACTAGCGGTCTCGGGCGAGCAGTATTTC | TRBJ2-7 | NA | TRBV11-2 | 16 | TRBD2
CASSLVQKSYEQYF | TGTGCCAGCAGTTTGGTCCAAAAGTCCTACGAGCAGTACTTC | TRBJ2-7 | NA | TRBV28 | 14 | NA
CATSDRDRGSYNEQFF | TGTGCCACCAGTGACCGCGACAGGGGGTCCTACAATGAGCAGTTCTTC | TRBJ2-1 | many | TRBV24-1 | 16 | TRBD1
CAGSLSTSPSYEHYF | TGTGCCGGCAGCTTATCTACGAGTCCCTCCTACGAGCACTACTTC | TRBJ2-7 | NA | TRBV11-2 | 15 | NA
CASSHGWGSFYNDQFF | TGTGCCAGCAGTCATGGGTGGGGGAGCTTCTACAATGACCAGTTCTTC | TRBJ2-1 | NA | TRBV6-1 | 16 | NA
CAICGIDPYEQYF | TGTGCCATCTGTGGTATAGACCCGTACGAGCAGTACTTC | TRBJ2-7 | NA | TRBV10-3 | 13 | NA
CASSTTGPSLYEQYF | TGTGCCAGCAGTACAACAGGGCCATCTCTATACGAGCAGTACTTC | TRBJ2-7 | NA | TRBV12-3/TRBV12-4 | 15 | NA
CVSNSTGGNLWDQYF | TGTGTCAGCAACTCCACAGGGGGGAACCTATGGGACCAATACTTC | TRBJ2-7 | NA | TRBV28 | 15 | TRBD1
CASSLLGQGGEKPFF | TGTGCCAGCAGTTTACTCGGGCAGGGTGGCGAAAAACCGTTTTTT | TRBJ1-4 | NA | TRBV28 | 15 | NA
CSANGADYYEQYF | TGCAGTGCTAACGGGGCTGACTACTACGAGCAGTACTTC | TRBJ2-7 | medium-sized | TRBV20-1 | 13 | NA
CVISEGGGHGYSF | TGTGTCATCAGTGAAGGCGGAGGCCATGGCTACTCCTTC | TRBJ1-2 | NA | TRBV10-3 | 13 | NA
CASGYNYRQETTVPQETQYF | TGTGCCAGTGGTTACAATTACCGACAGGAAACGACTGTCCCCCAAGAGACCCAGTACTTC | TRBJ2-5 | NA | TRBV6-2/TRBV6-3 | 20 | NA
CATTSSVRTYNEQFF | TGTGCCACAACCTCTAGCGTGAGGACGTACAATGAGCAGTTCTTC | TRBJ2-1 | once | TRBV7-2 | 15 | NA
CNARDLDRPYSPFHF | TGCAATGCTAGAGATCTAGACAGGCCGTATTCACCCTTCCACTTT | TRBJ1-6 | NA | TRBV20-1 | 15 | NA
CTSSQDRYRSNTEAFF | TGCACCAGCAGCCAAGATAGGTACAGGTCAAACACTGAAGCTTTCTTT | TRBJ1-1 | few | TRBV4-1 | 16 | NA
CASSTKGMGSPLKTHDQYF | TGTGCCAGCAGCACCAAGGGGATGGGCAGCCCGCTAAAAACCCACGATCAGTACTTC | TRBJ2-7 | once | TRBV21-1 | 19 | NA
CASSLGTSGSYEQYF | TGTGCCAGTAGCTTAGGGACTAGCGGGAGTTACGAGCAGTACTTC | TRBJ2-7 | NA | TRBV7-2 | 15 | TRBD2
CASSTQTRDLPYEQFF | TGTGCCAGCAGTACCCAAACGAGAGATCTACCCTACGAGCAGTTCTTC | TRBJ2-1 | once | TRBV12-3/TRBV12-4 | 16 | NA
CASCHRDMGSGYGYTF | TGTGCCAGCTGCCACCGGGACATGGGATCTGGCTATGGCTACACCTTC | TRBJ1-2 | NA | TRBV6-6 | 16 | NA
CNAGRLAVSSYKERFF | TGCAATGCTGGAAGACTAGCGGTGAGCTCCTACAAAGAGCGGTTCTTC | TRBJ2-1 | NA | TRBV20-1 | 16 | TRBD2
CASSVTCDTLYEQYF | TGTGCCAGTAGTGTGACTTGTGACACTCTTTACGAGCAGTACTTC | TRBJ2-7 | NA | TRBV6-1 | 15 | NA
CASSLDRVNSGANVLPF | TGTGCCAGCAGCCTGGACAGGGTGAATTCTGGGGCCAACGTCCTGCCTTTC | TRBJ2-6 | NA | TRBV28 | 17 | TRBD1
CTSSRLAEKEQFF | TGTACCAGCAGCCGACTAGCAGAGAAAGAGCAGTTCTTC | TRBJ2-1 | NA | TRBV12-3/TRBV12-4 | 13 | TRBD2
CSPPIYRLSSEQFF | TGCAGCCCTCCTATATACCGCTTGAGCAGTGAGCAGTTCTTC | TRBJ2-1 | once | TRBV29-1 | 14 | NA
CSARTRDRGYNEHLF | TGCAGTGCTAGAACTAGAGACAGGGGCTACAATGAGCACTTATTC | TRBJ2-1 | NA | TRBV20-1 | 15 | TRBD1
CSASTGMDTEAFF | TGCAGTGCGAGCACAGGGATGGACACTGAAGCTTTCTTT | TRBJ1-1 | few | TRBV29-1 | 13 | NA
CSAGRSTGQLFF | TGCAGCGCTGGGAGGAGCACCGGGCAGCTATTTTTT | TRBJ2-2 | NA | TRBV29-1 | 12 | NA
CASGSTEPGPRHEQYF | TGTGCCAGCGGCTCCACAGAGCCCGGGCCGCGACACGAGCAGTACTTC | TRBJ2-7 | NA | TRBV11-2 | 16 | NA
CRVLTGVLFF | TGCAGGGTACTTACCGGGGTGCTGTTTTTT | TRBJ2-2 | NA | TRBV29-1 | 10 | NA
CASSFRLAGGDTQYF | TGTGCCAGCAGCTTCCGACTAGCGGGAGGAGATACGCAGTATTTT | TRBJ2-3 | medium-sized | TRBV5-6 | 15 | TRBD2
CSARPGLAFGDKQFF | TGCAGTGCTAGACCAGGACTAGCATTCGGGGATAAGCAGTTCTTC | TRBJ2-1 | NA | TRBV20-1 | 15 | TRBD2
CASSLVPLAGVNEQFF | TGTGCCAGCAGCTTAGTCCCCCTAGCGGGAGTAAATGAGCAGTTCTTC | TRBJ2-1 | many | TRBV7-2 | 16 | TRBD2
CSARDPTRARYTIYF | TGCAGTGCTAGAGATCCCACAAGGGCCAGATACACCATATATTTT | TRBJ1-3 | NA | TRBV20-1 | 15 | NA
CSATGGRYEQYF | TGCAGTGCTACGGGAGGGCGGTACGAGCAGTACTTC | TRBJ2-7 | NA | TRBV20-1 | 12 | TRBD2
CANSPDSRLGYTF | TGTGCCAACAGCCCGGACAGTCGTCTTGGCTACACCTTC | TRBJ1-2 | NA | TRBV6-1 | 13 | NA
CANSVGDQKIQYF | TGTGCCAACAGTGTTGGGGACCAAAAGATCCAGTACTTC | TRBJ2-5 | NA | TRBV12-3/TRBV12-4 | 13 | NA
CSVELAGRTYEQYF | TGCAGCGTTGAACTAGCGGGGAGGACATACGAGCAGTACTTC | TRBJ2-7 | NA | TRBV29-1 | 14 | TRBD2
CASAQLSSSDTQYF | TGTGCCAGCGCTCAGTTGTCTAGTTCAGATACGCAGTATTTT | TRBJ2-3 | NA | TRBV25-1 | 14 | NA
CSAREPGLRRDSPLHF | TGCAGTGCTAGAGAACCGGGCTTGAGGAGGGATTCACCCCTCCACTTT | TRBJ1-6 | once | TRBV20-1 | 16 | NA
CAAEGTVYIELFF | TGTGCCGCAGAGGGGACGGTATACATTGAGCTGTTCTTC | TRBJ2-1 | NA | TRBV30 | 13 | NA
CRARGVVDEQFF | TGCCGCGCTAGAGGGGTCGTCGATGAGCAGTTCTTC | TRBJ2-1 | NA | TRBV20-1 | 12 | NA
CASGGAGMDTQYF | TGTGCCAGCGGAGGGGCAGGGATGGATACTCAGTATTTT | TRBJ2-3 | NA | TRBV11-1 | 13 | NA
CVIRGQFITGELFF | TGTGTCATCCGGGGACAGTTCATCACCGGGGAGCTGTTTTTT | TRBJ2-2 | once | TRBV28 | 14 | TRBD1
CASSVGVEQFF | TGTGCCAGCAGCGTAGGTGTTGAGCAATTCTTC | TRBJ2-1 | once | TRBV6-2/TRBV6-3 | 11 | NA
CSARASVAIGRAFQETQYF | TGCAGTGCTAGAGCTTCTGTGGCTATTGGGAGGGCCTTCCAAGAGACCCAGTACTTC | TRBJ2-5 | NA | TRBV20-1 | 19 | TRBD2
CASSKDGSGARYEQYF | TGTGCCAGCAGCAAAGACGGTTCGGGGGCTCGCTACGAGCAGTATTTC | TRBJ2-7 | once | TRBV21-1 | 16 | NA
CASGIGTGFSPLHF | TGTGCCAGCGGAATCGGAACAGGGTTTTCACCCCTCCACTTT | TRBJ1-6 | NA | TRBV6-2/TRBV6-3 | 14 | NA
CSVDIGRGDEQCF | TGTAGCGTTGATATCGGCCGGGGTGACGAACAGTGCTTC | TRBJ2-7 | NA | TRBV29-1 | 13 | NA
CASTLTGASTEAFF | TGTGCCAGTACCCTAACAGGGGCTAGCACTGAAGCTTTCTTT | TRBJ1-1 | NA | TRBV19 | 14 | TRBD1
CAWSSETSGTDREFYNEQFF | TGTGCCTGGAGCTCCGAGACTAGCGGGACTGATAGGGAGTTTTACAATGAGCAATTCTTC | TRBJ2-1 | NA | TRBV30 | 20 | TRBD2